The T cell receptor beta chain described here comes from a study of T cells in Graves' hyperthyroidism and ophthalmopathy (dated by TCRdb to about 2019). At the level of the whole study: Peripheral blood samples were taken at initial diagnosis, before any treatment was given. Following sampling, methimazole starting at 30 mg daily was given to hyperthyroidism patients, and high-dose intravenous methylprednisolone was given to ophthalmopathy patients. Prospective prediction of ophthalmopathy was tested in an independent validation cohort of under 20 hyperthyroidism patients and 17 patients who later progressed to ophthalmopathy. According to the paper, TCR Vbeta CDR3 sequencing was carried out on 135 peripheral blood samples, which came from around 43 ophthalmopathy, around 75 hyperthyroidism and roughly 17 progressor patients. In addition, the study compared T-cell repertoires in thyroid tissue and in blood from six Graves' hyperthyroidism patients. The 100 or so discovery patients were randomly split 7:3 into training and test sets. To identify distinguishing TCR V-J signatures, a discovery cohort of around 100 patients was used, comprising some 45 with Graves' ophthalmopathy and under 60 with stable Graves' hyperthyroidism.

Stable Graves' hyperthyroidism was defined as the absence of progression to ophthalmopathy over 18 months of follow-up. Hyperthyroidism patients were newly diagnosed, with disease duration under 2 months, and aged 18 to 65 years. Exclusion was applied to patients with uncontrolled infections, other autoimmune diseases, pregnancy or lactation. Clinical symptoms, serum thyroxine and TRAb, thyroid ultrasound, and orbital computed tomography formed the basis for the diagnoses. PBMCs were isolated from roughly 10 ml of fresh peripheral blood by Ficoll-Paque density gradient centrifugation. Trizol reagent was used to extract total RNA, and RNA quality was then checked on an Agilent 2100 Bioanalyzer. The paper as a whole reports these results and caveats: Sample size was not statistically predetermined, and blinding of investigators to group allocation was not performed. In validation, progression to ophthalmopathy was predicted by the model with almost 71% sensitivity and 72% to 85% specificity, a median of roughly six months before onset. A model built on a 13 V-J signature distinguished ophthalmopathy from stable hyperthyroidism, reaching around 87% sensitivity and around 82% specificity in cross-validation and 80%/75% in testing. Most expanded thyroid clonotypes (frequency above 0.001) were also found in blood, which suggests that blood repertoires may mirror thyroid immune responses.

Amplification of TCR beta CDR3 regions was carried out from RNA transcripts. A first-round RT-PCR of the TCR CDR3 used the HTBI primer set with the Qiagen OneStep RT-PCR kit. A second multiplex PCR round built the libraries, followed by size selection and purification. The libraries were sequenced on an Illumina HiSeq2000 using paired-end 100 bp reads. The authors' pipeline ran thus. SOAPnuke was used to process the raw data, removing reads that contained adapters or uncalled bases, had a mean Phred below 15, or lacked an exact match to the constant primer or identifier. COPE v1.2.5 was used to merge high-quality paired reads, and clonotypes were defined as unique nucleotide sequences. MiTCR v1.1 was used to align the clonotypes against IMGT TRBV, TRBD and TRBJ reference segments. The analysis was restricted to V-J combinations with a frequency above 0.0001, which together covered 98% to 99.2% of the repertoires. The TCS score was defined as the ratio of F50 (clonal expansion) to E x V (chaos), calculated using BLOSUM62-based TCRdist between CDR3 peptides within each V-J. Welch's t-statistics and random forest reduced around 510 V-J features to roughly 13, which were used in a naive Bayes classifier (R e1071). TCRdb reran the public reads through fastp at Q25 and MiXCR, keeping productive beta chains. Rows are unified per CDR3 protein, each entry keeping the most common DNA and genes. These V and J calls originate from TCRdb's pipeline instead of the authors' own analysis. The sample table lists approximately 410,000 distinct CDR3 sequences, roughly 15% of them with a count of one. The top ten hold about 4.9% of the sample.

This clonotype was seen at least ten times. Its antigen target is currently unknown. No quality values exist for individual bases; no much larger clone is one base distant. The CDR3, cysteine through phenylalanine, is 14 amino acids long. Kept here is only the CDR3 DNA, which spans 42 bases and is read in frame from base 1. From the germline V gene (reference sequence), CDR1 is LGHDT and CDR2 is YNNKEL. Trimmed from V: 4 bases; trimmed from J: 4 bases; junction bases lacking a gene match: 7. Sample: blood. The chain employs TRBV3-1 and TRBJ2-7; TRBD1 aligns with 7 central bases. This receptor was identified in a young woman with Graves' hyperthyroidism. The nucleotide sequence reads as follows: TGTGCCAGCAGCCCCCCGGACAGGCGTTACGAGCAGTACTTC. The resulting protein is CASSPPDRRYEQYF.